Listed below are T cell receptor beta chains from one sample, sequenced in a study of a mutant IDH1 vaccine in newly diagnosed glioma. TCRdb's copy holds only in-frame clones and misses some; the assay was immunoSEQ multiplex PCR. The top ten clones hold around 3% of a sample with about 40,000 clones, approximately 91% of them seen once. These receptors' antigens are unknown. The sample here was PBMCs, taken from a glioma patient whose treatment included an IDH1 peptide vaccine. These receptors originate from a man aged 50 to 60 with glioma. Each CDR3 is given with its conserved first and last residue. The D gene is left open where the match is weak. The size entry is marked missing in some rows and otherwise reads once, few, many or a size class.

-	TRBJ1-6	-	TRBV5-8	TGTGCCAGCAGCTTGGAAGGACAGCTCATTCAGTCACCCCTCCACTTT	CASSLEGQLIQSPLHF
TRBD2	TRBJ2-2	-	TRBV4-2	TGTGCCAGCAGCCACCCTAGCGGGGGCCTGAACACCGGGGAGCTGTTTTTT	CASSHPSGGLNTGELFF
-	TRBJ2-2	-	TRBV4-3	TGCGCCAGCAGCCAATCGGGACGCCCCGGGGAGCTGTTTTTT	CASSQSGRPGELFF
TRBD1	TRBJ2-7	-	TRBV6-5	TGTGCCAGCAGTTTACGGGACAGGGTGCACGAGCAGTACTTC	CASSLRDRVHEQYF
-	TRBJ1-1	-	TRBV7-2	TGTGCCAGCAGCTTATTGTCAGGGGTTGAAGCTTTCTTT	CASSLLSGVEAFF
-	TRBJ2-3	-	TRBV7-2	TGTGCCAGCAGCTTAGGGCGACGAGATACGCAGTATTTT	CASSLGRRDTQYF
-	TRBJ2-5	-	TRBV6-5	TGTGCCAGCAGCCTAAAACTGGGAGCAGGGACCCAGTACTTC	CASSLKLGAGTQYF
-	TRBJ1-5	once	TRBV2	TGTGCCAGCAGTGAACGGGAGGAGAAGCCCCAGCATTTT	CASSEREEKPQHF
-	TRBJ1-4	-	TRBV4-3	TGCGCCAGCAGCCAAGATCGGATGGGATCCAATGAAAAACTGTTTTTT	CASSQDRMGSNEKLFF
-	TRBJ2-7	-	TRBV6-5	TGTGCCAGCAGTTACCCGGGCACTCGGGAGCAGTACTTC	CASSYPGTREQYF
-	TRBJ2-2	-	TRBV9	TGTGCCAGCAGCGTAGGTTGGCCGGGGGAGCTGTTTTTT	CASSVGWPGELFF
TRBD1	TRBJ2-5	-	TRBV11-2	TGTGCCAGCAGCTTAGGGGGACAGGGAGGACGAGAGACCCAGTACTTC	CASSLGGQGGRETQYF
-	TRBJ1-1	-	TRBV12-5	TGTGCTAGTGGTTTGGGAAGGACTGAAGCTTTCTTT	CASGLGRTEAFF
-	TRBJ1-5	-	TRBV19	TGTGCCGGGAGGTTGGGCAATCAGCCCCAGCATTTT	CAGRLGNQPQHF
-	TRBJ2-3	-	TRBV4-3	TGCGCCAGCAGCCAAGTGGCTTCTAGCGTGGGCACAGATACGCAGTATTTT	CASSQVASSVGTDTQYF
TRBD2	TRBJ2-2	-	TRBV29-1	TGCAGCGTCGGGGGGGGGAACACCGGGGAGCTGTTTTTT	CSVGGGNTGELFF
TRBD1	TRBJ2-7	-	TRBV5-1	TGCGCCAGCAGCTTCGGACAGGGACCCTACGAGCAGTACTTC	CASSFGQGPYEQYF
TRBD1	TRBJ2-5	-	TRBV5-6	TGTGCCAGCAGCCGGACAGGGGTCAAGACCCAGTACTTC	CASSRTGVKTQYF
TRBD2	TRBJ2-1	-	TRBV11-3	TGTGCCAGCAGCCGTAGCGGGGGCCGACCCACGGAGCAGTTCTTC	CASSRSGGRPTEQFF
TRBD1	TRBJ1-5	-	TRBV28	TGTGCCAGCAGTTCCCAACAGGGGAGCAATCAGCCCCAGCATTTT	CASSSQQGSNQPQHF
-	TRBJ1-3	-	TRBV28	TGTGCCAGCAGTTTTCTGGACTCTGGAAACACCATATATTTT	CASSFLDSGNTIYF
-	TRBJ1-3	-	TRBV10-3	TGTGCCATCAGTGAGTCGACGAATTCTGGAAACACCATATATTTT	CAISESTNSGNTIYF
TRBD2	TRBJ2-7	-	TRBV18	TGTGCCAGCTCACCACCGGCAACTAGCGGGACTACAGGGCTCTACGAGCAGTACTTC	CASSPPATSGTTGLYEQYF
TRBD2	TRBJ2-3	-	TRBV5-1	TGCGCCAGCAGCGATAGCGGGTATTCTACAGATACGCAGTATTTT	CASSDSGYSTDTQYF
-	TRBJ2-5	-	TRBV2	TGTGCCAGCAGTGAAATTGAGACCCAGTACTTC	CASSEIETQYF
TRBD1	TRBJ1-6	-	TRBV6-4	TGTGCCAGCAGTGAGGATTGGGGGACAGGGGGATCACCCCTCCACTTT	CASSEDWGTGGSPLHF
-	TRBJ2-5	-	TRBV9	TGTGCCAGCAGCGTAGCTGAGGAAAAGACCCAGTACTTC	CASSVAEEKTQYF
-	TRBJ1-5	once	TRBV7-8	TGTGCCAGCAGCTTAGCCCGGTACAATCAGCCCCAGCATTTT	CASSLARYNQPQHF
TRBD1	TRBJ1-1	-	TRBV10-1	TGCGCCAAACCCAGGGGGGGCACTGAAGCTTTCTTT	CAKPRGGTEAFF
-	TRBJ2-1	-	TRBV4-1	TGCGCCAGCAGCCAAGATCGTCAGAGCTCCTACAATGAGCAGTTCTTC	CASSQDRQSSYNEQFF
-	TRBJ1-1	-	TRBV7-2	TGTGCCAGCAGCTGGCAGGGGTACACTGAAGCTTTCTTT	CASSWQGYTEAFF
-	TRBJ2-2	-	TRBV10-1	TGCGCCAGCAGTGACCCGACCGGGGAGCTGTTTTTT	CASSDPTGELFF
-	TRBJ2-7	-	TRBV6-5	TGTGCCAGCAGTTCGGGGGACTCTCTCCCCTACGAGCAGTACTTC	CASSSGDSLPYEQYF
-	TRBJ1-1	few	TRBV19	TGTGCCAGTAGATCCTCCACACAGAACACTGAAGCTTTCTTT	CASRSSTQNTEAFF
-	TRBJ1-5	-	TRBV7-9	TGTGCCAGCAGCTTGTCAGGACCCAATCAGCCCCAGCATTTT	CASSLSGPNQPQHF
-	TRBJ1-4	-	TRBV5-1	TGCGCCAGCAGCTTGGCGGCAGTGCCTAATGAAAAACTGTTTTTT	CASSLAAVPNEKLFF
-	TRBJ1-2	-	TRBV30	TGTGCCTGGAGTGTAGAGGCTAACTATGGCTACACCTTC	CAWSVEANYGYTF
-	TRBJ2-3	-	TRBV5-1	TGCGCCAGCAGCTTGAGAGGGAGAGAGACAGATACGCAGTATTTT	CASSLRGRETDTQYF